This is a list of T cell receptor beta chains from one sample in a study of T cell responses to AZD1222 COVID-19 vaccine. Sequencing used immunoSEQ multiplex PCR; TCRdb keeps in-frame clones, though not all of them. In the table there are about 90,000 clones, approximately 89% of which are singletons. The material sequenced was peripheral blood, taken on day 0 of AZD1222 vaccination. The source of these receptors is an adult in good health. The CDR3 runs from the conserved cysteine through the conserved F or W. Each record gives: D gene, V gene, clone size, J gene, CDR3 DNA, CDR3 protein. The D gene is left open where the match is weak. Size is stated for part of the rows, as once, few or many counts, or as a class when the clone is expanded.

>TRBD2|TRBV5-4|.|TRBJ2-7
TGTGCCAGCAGCTTGCTGGCGGGAGGGTCATACGAGCAGTACTTC
CASSLLAGGSYEQYF
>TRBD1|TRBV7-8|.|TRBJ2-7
TGTGCCAGCAGCTCGGGACAGGGGGTCGAGCAGTACTTC
CASSSGQGVEQYF
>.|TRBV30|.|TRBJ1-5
TGTGCCTGGAGTGTAGGGGGTCGGGGTCAGCCCCAGCATTTT
CAWSVGGRGQPQHF
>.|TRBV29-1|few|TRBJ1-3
TGCAGCGTTGGGAGGGACGGAAACTCTGGAAACACCATATATTTT
CSVGRDGNSGNTIYF
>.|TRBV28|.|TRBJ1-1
TGTGCCAGCAGCTTATGGGCCAGCTTGAACACTGAAGCTTTCTTT
CASSLWASLNTEAFF
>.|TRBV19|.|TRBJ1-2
TGTGCCAGTAGTACAGCCCCCGGCTATGGCTACACCTTC
CASSTAPGYGYTF
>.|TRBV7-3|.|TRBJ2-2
TGTGCCAGCAGCTTAAGCCAGTCCGTAGGGACCGGGGAGCTGTTTTTT
CASSLSQSVGTGELFF
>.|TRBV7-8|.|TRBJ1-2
TGTGCCAGCAGCTTAGAAATTTTTCAGGGAGGACGGAACTATGGCTACACCTTC
CASSLEIFQGGRNYGYTF
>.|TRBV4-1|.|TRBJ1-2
TGCGCCAGCAGCCAAGGAGTCGGACAGCTCTATGGCTACACCTTC
CASSQGVGQLYGYTF
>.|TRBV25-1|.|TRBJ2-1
TGTGCCAGCAGTGAATGCCCTTATTTTCTCCACAATGAGCAGTTCTTC
CASSECPYFLHNEQFF
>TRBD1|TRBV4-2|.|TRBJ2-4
TGTGCCAGCAGCCAAGAGGCAGGGGGCGCGGGACAACAGTACTTC
CASSQEAGGAGQQYF
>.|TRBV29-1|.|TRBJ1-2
TGCACCACCGACAGCGGCTACACCTTC
CTTDSGYTF
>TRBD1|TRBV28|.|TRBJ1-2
TGTGCCAGCAGTTCCCAGGGGGCCCACTATGGCTACACCTTC
CASSSQGAHYGYTF
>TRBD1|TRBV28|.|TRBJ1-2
TGTGCCAGCAGTTTGGACAGGGCCTCTAACTATGGCTACACCTTC
CASSLDRASNYGYTF
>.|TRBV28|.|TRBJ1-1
TGTGCCAGCAGTTTCAATGGGACTTTCTTT
CASSFNGTFF
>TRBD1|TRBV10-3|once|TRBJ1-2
TGTGCCATCAGTGTACAGGGGGATGGCTACACCTTC
CAISVQGDGYTF
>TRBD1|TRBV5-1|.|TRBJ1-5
TGCGCCAGCAGCATACAGGGGGGGAGCAATCAGCCCCAGCATTTT
CASSIQGGSNQPQHF
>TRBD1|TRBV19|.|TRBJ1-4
TGTGCCAGTAGTAGACCGGGACAGGGCAATGAAAAACTGTTTTTT
CASSRPGQGNEKLFF
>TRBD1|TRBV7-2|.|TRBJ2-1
TGTGCCAGCAGCCGGACCGGGACAGGGATCAATGAGCAGTTCTTC
CASSRTGTGINEQFF
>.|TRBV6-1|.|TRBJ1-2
TGTGCCAGCAGTGAGGGGGGCCTTGGCTATGGCTACACCTTC
CASSEGGLGYGYTF
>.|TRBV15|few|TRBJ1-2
TGTGCCACCAGCAGAGATTACGCTCTCTATGGCTACACCTTC
CATSRDYALYGYTF
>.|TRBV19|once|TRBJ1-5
TGTGCCAGTAGTGACCCCGGGACAAGTTATAATCAGCCCCAGCATTTT
CASSDPGTSYNQPQHF
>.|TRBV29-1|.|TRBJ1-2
TGCAGCGTTTGGGAGGATGGCTACACCTTC
CSVWEDGYTF
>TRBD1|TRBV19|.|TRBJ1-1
TGTGCCAGTAGTATAAGGGACAGTCCGGACACTGAAGCTTTCTTT
CASSIRDSPDTEAFF
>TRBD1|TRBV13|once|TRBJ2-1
TGTGCCAGCAGCTTGGACAGGGGGGGGCCGCAGTTCTTC
CASSLDRGGPQFF
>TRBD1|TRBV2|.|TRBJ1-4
TGTGCCAGCACTCCCGTTACCCAGGGGGGGGAAAAACTGTTTTTT
CASTPVTQGGEKLFF
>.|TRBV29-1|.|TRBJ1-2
TGCAGCGTTGGTACTGCTTTTTGGTATGGCTACACCTTC
CSVGTAFWYGYTF
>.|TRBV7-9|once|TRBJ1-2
TGTGCCAGCAGGCCAGTCTCAGAGGGCTACACCTTC
CASRPVSEGYTF
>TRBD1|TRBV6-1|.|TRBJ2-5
TGTGCCAGCAGTGAAATGACAGGGCAGACCCAGTACTTC
CASSEMTGQTQYF
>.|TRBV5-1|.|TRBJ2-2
TGCGCCAGCACCGCCGGGGCAGGTGGCACCGGGGAGCTGTTTTTT
CASTAGAGGTGELFF